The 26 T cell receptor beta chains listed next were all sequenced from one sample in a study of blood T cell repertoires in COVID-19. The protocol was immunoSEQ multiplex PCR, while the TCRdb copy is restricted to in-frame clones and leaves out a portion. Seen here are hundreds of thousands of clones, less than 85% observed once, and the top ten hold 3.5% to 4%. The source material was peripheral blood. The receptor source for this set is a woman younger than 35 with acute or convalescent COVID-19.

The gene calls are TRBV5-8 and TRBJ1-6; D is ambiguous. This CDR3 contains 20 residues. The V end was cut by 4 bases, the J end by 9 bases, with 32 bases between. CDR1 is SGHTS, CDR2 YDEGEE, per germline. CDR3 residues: CASSPVLRSEDSYVGSPLHF. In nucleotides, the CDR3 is TGTGCCAGCAGCCCAGTCTTAAGAAGCGAAGACTCCTACGTAGGTTCACCCCTCCACTTT.

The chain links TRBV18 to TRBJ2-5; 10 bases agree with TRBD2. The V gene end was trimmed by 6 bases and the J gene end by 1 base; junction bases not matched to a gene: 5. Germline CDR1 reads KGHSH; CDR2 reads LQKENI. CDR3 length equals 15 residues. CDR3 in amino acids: CASSNSGGLQETQYF. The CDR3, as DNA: TGTGCCAGCTCCAATAGCGGGGGGCTCCAAGAGACCCAGTACTTC.

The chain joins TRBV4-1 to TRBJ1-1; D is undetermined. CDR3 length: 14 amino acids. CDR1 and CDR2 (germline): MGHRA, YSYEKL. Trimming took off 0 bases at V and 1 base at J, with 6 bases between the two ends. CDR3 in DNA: TGCGCCAGCAGCCAAGATCGGGAGAACACTGAAGCTTTCTTT. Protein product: CASSQDRENTEAFF.

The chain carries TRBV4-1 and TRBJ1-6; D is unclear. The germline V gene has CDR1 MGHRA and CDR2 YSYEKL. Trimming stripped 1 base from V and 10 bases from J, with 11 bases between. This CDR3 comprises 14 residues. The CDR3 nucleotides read TGCGCCAGCAGCCAAGGCGATGATGTGTCACCCCTCCACTTT. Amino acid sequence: CASSQGDDVSPLHF.

Here the CDR3 DNA reads TGTGCCAGCAGTTACACAGCGGGGGACGAGCAGTACTTC. Its translation is CASSYTAGDEQYF. This sequence joins TRBV6-5 and TRBJ2-7; 8 positions match TRBD2. Per germline, CDR1 MNHEY and CDR2 SVGAGI. V shed 2 bases and J 5 bases; nucleotides not matched to a gene: 2. The length of the CDR3 is 13 residues.

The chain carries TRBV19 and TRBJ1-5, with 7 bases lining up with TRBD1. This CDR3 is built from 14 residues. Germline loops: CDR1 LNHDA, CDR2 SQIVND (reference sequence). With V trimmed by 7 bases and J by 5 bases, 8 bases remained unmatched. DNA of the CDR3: TGTGCCAGTACCGGCGGGACAGTCGATCAGCCCCAGCATTTT. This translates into CASTGGTVDQPQHF.

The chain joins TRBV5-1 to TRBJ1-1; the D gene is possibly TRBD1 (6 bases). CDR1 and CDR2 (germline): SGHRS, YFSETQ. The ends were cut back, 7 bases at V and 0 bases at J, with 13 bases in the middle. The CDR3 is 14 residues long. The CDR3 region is CASGTKDMNTEAFF. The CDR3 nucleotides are TGCGCCAGCGGGACAAAAGACATGAACACTGAAGCTTTCTTT. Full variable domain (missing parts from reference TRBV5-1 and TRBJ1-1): KAGVTQTPRYLIKTRGQQVTLSCSPISGHRSVSWYQQTPGQGLQFLFEYFSETQRNKGNFPGRFSGRQFSNSRSEMNVSTLELGDSALYLCASGTKDMNTEAFFGQGTRLTVV.

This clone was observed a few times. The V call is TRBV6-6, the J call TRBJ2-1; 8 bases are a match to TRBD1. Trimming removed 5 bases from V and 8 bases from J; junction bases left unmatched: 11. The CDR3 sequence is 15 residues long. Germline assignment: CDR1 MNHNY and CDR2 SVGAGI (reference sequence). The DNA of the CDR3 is TGTGCCAGCAGTCAATCTTCGGACAGGGCGGATGAGCAGTTCTTC. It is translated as CASSQSSDRADEQFF.

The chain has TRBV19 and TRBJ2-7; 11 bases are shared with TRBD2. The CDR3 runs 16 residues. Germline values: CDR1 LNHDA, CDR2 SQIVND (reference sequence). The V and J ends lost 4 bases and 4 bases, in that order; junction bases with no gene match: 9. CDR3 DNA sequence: TGTGCCAGTAGTAGACGACTAGCGGGACAATTATACGAGCAGTACTTC. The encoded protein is CASSRRLAGQLYEQYF.

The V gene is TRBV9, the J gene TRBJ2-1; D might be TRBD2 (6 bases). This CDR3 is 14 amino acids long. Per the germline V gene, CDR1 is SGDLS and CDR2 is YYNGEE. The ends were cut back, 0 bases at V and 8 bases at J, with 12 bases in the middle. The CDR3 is CASSVARRADEQFF. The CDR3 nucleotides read TGTGCCAGCAGCGTAGCTCGGAGGGCCGATGAGCAGTTCTTC.

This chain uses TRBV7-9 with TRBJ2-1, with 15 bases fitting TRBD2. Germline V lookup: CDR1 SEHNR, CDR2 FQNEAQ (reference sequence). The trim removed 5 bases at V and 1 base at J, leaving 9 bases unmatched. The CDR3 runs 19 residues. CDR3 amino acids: CASSAGLAGGPISYNEQFF. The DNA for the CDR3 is TGTGCCAGCAGCGCGGGACTAGCGGGGGGCCCTATTTCCTACAATGAGCAGTTCTTC.

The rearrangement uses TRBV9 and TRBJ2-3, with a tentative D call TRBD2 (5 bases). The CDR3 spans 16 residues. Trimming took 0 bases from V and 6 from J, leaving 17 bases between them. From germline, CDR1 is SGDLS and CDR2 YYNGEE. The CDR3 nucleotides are TGTGCCAGCAGCGTAGAAGCCTACGGGAACATGGATACGCAGTATTTT. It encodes CASSVEAYGNMDTQYF. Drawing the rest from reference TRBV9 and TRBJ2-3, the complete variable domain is DSGVTQTPKHLITATGQRVTLRCSPRSGDLSVYWYQQSLDQGLQFLIQYYNGEERAKGNILERFSAQQFPDLHSELNLSSLELGDSALYFCASSVEAYGNMDTQYFGPGTRLTVL.

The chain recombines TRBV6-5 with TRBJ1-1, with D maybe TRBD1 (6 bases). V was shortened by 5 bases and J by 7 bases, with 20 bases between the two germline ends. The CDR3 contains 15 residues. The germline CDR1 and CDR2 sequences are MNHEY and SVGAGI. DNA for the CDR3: TGTGCCAGCAGTCGCCCAGGGCAGGGGATAAATGAAGCTTTCTTT. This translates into CASSRPGQGINEAFF.

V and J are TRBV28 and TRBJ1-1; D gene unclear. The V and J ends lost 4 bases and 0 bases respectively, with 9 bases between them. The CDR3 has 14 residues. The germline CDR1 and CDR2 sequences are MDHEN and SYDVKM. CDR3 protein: CASSSGAMNTEAFF. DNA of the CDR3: TGTGCCAGCAGTTCAGGCGCTATGAACACTGAAGCTTTCTTT.

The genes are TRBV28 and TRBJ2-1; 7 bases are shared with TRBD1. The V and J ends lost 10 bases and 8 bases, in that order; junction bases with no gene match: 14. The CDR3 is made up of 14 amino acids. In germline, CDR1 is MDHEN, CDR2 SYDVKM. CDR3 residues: CATTEGQRAYEQFF. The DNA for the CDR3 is TGTGCCACCACCGAGGGACAGAGAGCCTATGAGCAGTTCTTC.

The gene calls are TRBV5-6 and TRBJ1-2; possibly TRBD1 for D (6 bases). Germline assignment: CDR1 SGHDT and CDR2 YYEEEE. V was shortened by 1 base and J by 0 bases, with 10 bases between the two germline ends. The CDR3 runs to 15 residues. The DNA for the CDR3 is TGTGCCAGCAGCTTGTTCGGACAGACTAACTATGGCTACACCTTC. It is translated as CASSLFGQTNYGYTF. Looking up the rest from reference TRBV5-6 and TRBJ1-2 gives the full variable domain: DAGVTQSPTHLIKTRGQQVTLRCSPKSGHDTVSWYQQALGQGPQFIFQYYEEEERQRGNFPDRFSGHQFPNYSSELNVNALLLGDSALYLCASSLFGQTNYGYTFGSGTRLTVV.

CDR3 DNA sequence: TGTGCCAGCAGCCGGGGAGGGATGGGAGAAAAACTGTTTTTT. This translates into CASSRGGMGEKLFF. The genes are TRBV9 and TRBJ1-4; D not certain. The CDR3 contains 14 residues. Between the trimmed V and J ends, which lost 4 bases and 8 bases, there was a span of 15 bases. Germline loops: CDR1 SGDLS, CDR2 YYNGEE.

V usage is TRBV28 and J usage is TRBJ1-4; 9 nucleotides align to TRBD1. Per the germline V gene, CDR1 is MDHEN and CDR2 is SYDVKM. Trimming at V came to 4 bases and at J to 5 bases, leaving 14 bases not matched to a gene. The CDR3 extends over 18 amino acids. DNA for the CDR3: TGTGCCAGCAGTTATGGGGGGACAGGGAGCGAAAGAAATGAAAAACTGTTTTTT. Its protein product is CASSYGGTGSERNEKLFF.

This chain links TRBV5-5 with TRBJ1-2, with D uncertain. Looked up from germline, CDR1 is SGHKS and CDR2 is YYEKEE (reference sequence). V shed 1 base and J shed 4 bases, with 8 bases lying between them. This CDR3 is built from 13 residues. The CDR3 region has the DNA TGTGCCAGCAGCTTGCGCGGCACCTATGGCTACACCTTC. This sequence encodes CASSLRGTYGYTF.

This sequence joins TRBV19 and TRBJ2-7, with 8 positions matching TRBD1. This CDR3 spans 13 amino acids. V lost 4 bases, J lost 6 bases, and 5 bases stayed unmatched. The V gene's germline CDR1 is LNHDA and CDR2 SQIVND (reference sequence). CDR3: CASSSGQGGEQYF. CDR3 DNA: TGTGCCAGTAGTAGTGGACAGGGCGGCGAGCAGTACTTC.

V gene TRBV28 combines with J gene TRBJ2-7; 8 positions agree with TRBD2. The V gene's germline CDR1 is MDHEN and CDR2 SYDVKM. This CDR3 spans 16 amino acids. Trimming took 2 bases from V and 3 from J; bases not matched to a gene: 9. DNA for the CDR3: TGTGCCAGCAGTTTAGATGCGGGAGGAATCTTCTACGAGCAGTACTTC. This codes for CASSLDAGGIFYEQYF. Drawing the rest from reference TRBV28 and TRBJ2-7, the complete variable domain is DVKVTQSSRYLVKRTGEKVFLECVQDMDHENMFWYRQDPGLGLRLIYFSYDVKMKEKGDIPEGYSVSREKKERFSLILESASTNQTSMYLCASSLDAGGIFYEQYFGPGTRLTVT.

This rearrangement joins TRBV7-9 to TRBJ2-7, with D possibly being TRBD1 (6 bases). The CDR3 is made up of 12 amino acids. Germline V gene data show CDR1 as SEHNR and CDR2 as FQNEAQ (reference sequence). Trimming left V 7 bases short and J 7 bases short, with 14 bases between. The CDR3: CASNGQLGEQYF. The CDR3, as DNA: TGTGCCAGCAACGGACAGCTTGGTGAGCAGTACTTC.

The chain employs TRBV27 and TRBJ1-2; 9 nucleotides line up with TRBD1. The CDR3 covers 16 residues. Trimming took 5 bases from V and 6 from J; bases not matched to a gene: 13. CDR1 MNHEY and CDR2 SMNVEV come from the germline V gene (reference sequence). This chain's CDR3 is CASSPGTGRVIHGYTF. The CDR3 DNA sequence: TGTGCCAGCAGTCCCGGGACAGGGAGAGTAATTCATGGCTACACCTTC.

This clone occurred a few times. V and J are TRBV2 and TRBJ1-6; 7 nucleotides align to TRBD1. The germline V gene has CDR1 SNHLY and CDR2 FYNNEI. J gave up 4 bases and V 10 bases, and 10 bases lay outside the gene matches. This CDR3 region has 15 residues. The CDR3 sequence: CATLRDRTYNSPLHF. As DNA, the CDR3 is TGTGCCACTCTCCGGGACAGAACATATAATTCACCCCTCCACTTT.

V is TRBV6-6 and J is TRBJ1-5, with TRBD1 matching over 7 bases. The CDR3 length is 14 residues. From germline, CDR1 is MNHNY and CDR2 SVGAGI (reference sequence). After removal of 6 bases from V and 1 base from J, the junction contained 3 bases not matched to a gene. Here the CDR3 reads CASSLQGSNQPQHF. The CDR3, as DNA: TGTGCCAGCAGCTTACAGGGGAGCAATCAGCCCCAGCATTTT.

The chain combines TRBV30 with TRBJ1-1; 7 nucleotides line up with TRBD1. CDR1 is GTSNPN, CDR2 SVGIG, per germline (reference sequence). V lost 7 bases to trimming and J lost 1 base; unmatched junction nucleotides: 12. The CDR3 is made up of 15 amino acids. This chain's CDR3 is CAYQTGSGENTEAFF. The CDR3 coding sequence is TGTGCCTACCAGACAGGGTCGGGGGAGAACACTGAAGCTTTCTTT.